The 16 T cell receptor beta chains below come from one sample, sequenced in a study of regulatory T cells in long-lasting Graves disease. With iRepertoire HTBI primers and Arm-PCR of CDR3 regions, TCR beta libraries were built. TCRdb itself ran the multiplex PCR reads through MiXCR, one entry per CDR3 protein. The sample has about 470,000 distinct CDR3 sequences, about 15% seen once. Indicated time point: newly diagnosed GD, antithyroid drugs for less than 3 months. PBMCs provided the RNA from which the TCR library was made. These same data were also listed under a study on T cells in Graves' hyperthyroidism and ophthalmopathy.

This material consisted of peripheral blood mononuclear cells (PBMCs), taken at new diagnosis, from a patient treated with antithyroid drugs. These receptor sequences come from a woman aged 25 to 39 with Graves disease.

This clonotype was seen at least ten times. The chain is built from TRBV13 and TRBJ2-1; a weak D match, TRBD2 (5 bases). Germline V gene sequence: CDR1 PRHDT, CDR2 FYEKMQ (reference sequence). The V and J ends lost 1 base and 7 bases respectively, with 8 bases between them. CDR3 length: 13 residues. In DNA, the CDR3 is TGTGCCAGCAGCTTAGAAGGCGGGAATGAGCAGTTCTTC. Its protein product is CASSLEGGNEQFF. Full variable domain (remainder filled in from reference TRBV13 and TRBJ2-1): AAGVIQSPRHLIKEKRETATLKCYPIPRHDTVYWYQQGPGQDPQFLISFYEKMQSDKGSIPDRFSAQQFSDYHSELNMSSLELGDSALYFCASSLEGGNEQFFGPGTRLTVL.

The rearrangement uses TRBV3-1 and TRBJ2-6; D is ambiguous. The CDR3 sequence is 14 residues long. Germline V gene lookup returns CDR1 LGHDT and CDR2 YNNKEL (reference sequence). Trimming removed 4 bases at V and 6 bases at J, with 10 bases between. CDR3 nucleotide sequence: TGTGCCAGCAGCCCTCAGGTGATGGCCAACGTCCTGACTTTC. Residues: CASSPQVMANVLTF.

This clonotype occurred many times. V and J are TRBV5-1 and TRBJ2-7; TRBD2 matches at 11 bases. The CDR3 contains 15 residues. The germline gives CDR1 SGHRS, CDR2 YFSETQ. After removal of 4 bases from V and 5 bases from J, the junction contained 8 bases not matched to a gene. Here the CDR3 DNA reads TGCGCCAGCAGCAACCCTGGACTAGCGGGTAACGAGCAGTACTTC. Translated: CASSNPGLAGNEQYF.

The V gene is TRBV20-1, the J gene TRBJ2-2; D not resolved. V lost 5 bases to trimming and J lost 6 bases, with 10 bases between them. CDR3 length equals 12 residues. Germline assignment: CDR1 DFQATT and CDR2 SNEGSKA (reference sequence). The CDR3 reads CSAHPPSGELFF. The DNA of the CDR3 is TGCAGTGCTCACCCACCCTCCGGGGAGCTGTTTTTT.

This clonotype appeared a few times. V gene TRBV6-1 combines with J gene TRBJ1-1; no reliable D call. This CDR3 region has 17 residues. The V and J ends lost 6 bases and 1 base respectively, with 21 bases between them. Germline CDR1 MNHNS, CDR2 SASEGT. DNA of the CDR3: TGTGCCAGCAGCCGAACCCTCCGGGAGATAGGGAACACTGAAGCTTTCTTT. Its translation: CASSRTLREIGNTEAFF.

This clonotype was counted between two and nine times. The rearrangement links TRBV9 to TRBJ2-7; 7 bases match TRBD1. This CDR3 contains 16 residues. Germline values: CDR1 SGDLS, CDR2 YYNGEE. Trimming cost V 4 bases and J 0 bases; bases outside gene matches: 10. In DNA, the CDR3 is TGTGCCAGCAGCTCCCAGGGGGACGCCGACTCCTACGAGCAGTACTTC. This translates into CASSSQGDADSYEQYF.

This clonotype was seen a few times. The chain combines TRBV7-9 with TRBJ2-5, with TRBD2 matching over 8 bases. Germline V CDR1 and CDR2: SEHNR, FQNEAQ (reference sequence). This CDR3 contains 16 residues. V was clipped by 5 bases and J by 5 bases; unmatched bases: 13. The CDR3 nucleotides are TGTGCCAGCAGCCCAGGTGGGGTAGCGGGATCGGAGACCCAGTACTTC. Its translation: CASSPGGVAGSETQYF.

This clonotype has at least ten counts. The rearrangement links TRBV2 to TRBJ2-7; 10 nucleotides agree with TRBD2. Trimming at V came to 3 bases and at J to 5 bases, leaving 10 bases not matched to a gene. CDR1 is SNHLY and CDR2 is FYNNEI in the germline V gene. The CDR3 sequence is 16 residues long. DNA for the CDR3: TGTGCCAGCAGTGATGGAGCGGGAGGGCCTAAGGACGAGCAGTACTTC. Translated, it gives CASSDGAGGPKDEQYF.

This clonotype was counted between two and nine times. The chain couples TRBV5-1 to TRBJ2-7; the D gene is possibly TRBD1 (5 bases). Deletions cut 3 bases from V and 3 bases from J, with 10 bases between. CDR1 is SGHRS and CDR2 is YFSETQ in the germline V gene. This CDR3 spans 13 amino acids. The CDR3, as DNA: TGCGCCAGCAGCTCCGACAGAGACTACGAGCAGTACTTC. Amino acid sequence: CASSSDRDYEQYF.

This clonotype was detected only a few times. The CDR3 sequence: CATSDSSGIGETGELFF. The CDR3 region has the DNA TGTGCCACCAGTGACTCCAGCGGGATAGGGGAAACCGGGGAGCTGTTTTTT. The chain couples TRBV24-1 to TRBJ2-2; 7 nucleotides align to TRBD2. The CDR3 spans 17 residues. V trimming: 4 bases; J trimming: 5 bases; junction bases outside the gene matches: 12. Germline values: CDR1 KGHDR, CDR2 SFDVKD.

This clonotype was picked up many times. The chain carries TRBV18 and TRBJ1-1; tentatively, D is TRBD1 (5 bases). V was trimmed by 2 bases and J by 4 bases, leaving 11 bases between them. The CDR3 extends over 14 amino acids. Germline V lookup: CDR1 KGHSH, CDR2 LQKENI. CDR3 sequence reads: CASSPAGGGTEAFF. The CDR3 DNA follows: TGTGCCAGCTCACCAGCGGGGGGAGGCACTGAAGCTTTCTTT.

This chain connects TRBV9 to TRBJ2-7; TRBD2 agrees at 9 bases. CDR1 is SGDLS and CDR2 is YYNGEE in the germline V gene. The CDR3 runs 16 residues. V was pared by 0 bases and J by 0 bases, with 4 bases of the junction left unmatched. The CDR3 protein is CASSVVAGGDSYEQYF. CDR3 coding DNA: TGTGCCAGCAGCGTAGTTGCGGGAGGGGACTCCTACGAGCAGTACTTC. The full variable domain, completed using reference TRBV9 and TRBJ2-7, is DSGVTQTPKHLITATGQRVTLRCSPRSGDLSVYWYQQSLDQGLQFLIQYYNGEERAKGNILERFSAQQFPDLHSELNLSSLELGDSALYFCASSVVAGGDSYEQYFGPGTRLTVT.

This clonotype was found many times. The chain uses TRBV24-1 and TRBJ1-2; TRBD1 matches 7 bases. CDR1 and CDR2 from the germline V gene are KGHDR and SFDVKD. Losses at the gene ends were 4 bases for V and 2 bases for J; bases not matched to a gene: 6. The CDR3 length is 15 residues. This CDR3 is CATSETGTVNYGYTF. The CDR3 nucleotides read TGTGCCACCAGTGAGACCGGGACAGTCAACTATGGCTACACCTTC.

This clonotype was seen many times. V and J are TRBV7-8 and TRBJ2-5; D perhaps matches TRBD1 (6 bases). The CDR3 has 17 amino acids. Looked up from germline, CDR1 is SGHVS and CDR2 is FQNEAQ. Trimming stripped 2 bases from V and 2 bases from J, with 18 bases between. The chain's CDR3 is CASSLRPGVSKQETQYF. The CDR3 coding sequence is TGTGCCAGCAGCTTAAGGCCAGGGGTGTCTAAGCAAGAGACCCAGTACTTC.

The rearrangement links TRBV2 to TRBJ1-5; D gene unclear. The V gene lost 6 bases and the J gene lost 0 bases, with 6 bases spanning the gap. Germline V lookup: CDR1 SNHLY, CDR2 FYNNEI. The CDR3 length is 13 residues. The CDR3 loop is CASRGNSNQPQHF. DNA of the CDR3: TGTGCCAGCAGGGGAAATAGCAATCAGCCCCAGCATTTT. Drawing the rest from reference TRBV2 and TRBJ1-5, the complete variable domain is EPEVTQTPSHQVTQMGQEVILRCVPISNHLYFYWYRQILGQKVEFLVSFYNNEISEKSEIFDDQFSVERPDGSNFTLKIRSTKLEDSAMYFCASRGNSNQPQHFGDGTRLSIL.

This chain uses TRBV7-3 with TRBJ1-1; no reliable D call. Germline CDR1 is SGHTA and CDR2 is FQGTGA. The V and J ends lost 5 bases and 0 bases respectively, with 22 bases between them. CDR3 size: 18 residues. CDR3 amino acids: CASSPRPGKGGMNTEAFF. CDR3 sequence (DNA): TGTGCCAGCAGCCCAAGGCCGGGGAAGGGAGGGATGAACACTGAAGCTTTCTTT.